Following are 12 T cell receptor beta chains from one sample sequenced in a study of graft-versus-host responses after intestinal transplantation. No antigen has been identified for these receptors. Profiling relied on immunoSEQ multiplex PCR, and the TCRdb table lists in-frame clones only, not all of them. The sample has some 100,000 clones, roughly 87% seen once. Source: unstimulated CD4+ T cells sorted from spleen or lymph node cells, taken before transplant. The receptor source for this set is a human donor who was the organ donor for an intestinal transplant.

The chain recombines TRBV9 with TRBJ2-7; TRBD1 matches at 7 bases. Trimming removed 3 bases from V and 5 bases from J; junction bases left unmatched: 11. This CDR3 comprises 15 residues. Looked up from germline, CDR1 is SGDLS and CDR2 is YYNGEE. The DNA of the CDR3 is TGTGCCAGCAGCGCGCTCAGACAGGGTCCCCACGAGCAGTACTTC. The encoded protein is CASSALRQGPHEQYF. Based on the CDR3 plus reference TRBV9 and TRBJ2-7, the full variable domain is DSGVTQTPKHLITATGQRVTLRCSPRSGDLSVYWYQQSLDQGLQFLIQYYNGEERAKGNILERFSAQQFPDLHSELNLSSLELGDSALYFCASSALRQGPHEQYFGPGTRLTVT.

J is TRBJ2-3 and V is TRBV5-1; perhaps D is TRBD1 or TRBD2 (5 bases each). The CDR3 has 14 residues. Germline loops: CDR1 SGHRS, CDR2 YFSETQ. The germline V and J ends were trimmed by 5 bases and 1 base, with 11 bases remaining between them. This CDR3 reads CASRSGSRTDTQYF. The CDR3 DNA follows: TGCGCCAGCAGATCAGGGAGTCGCACAGATACGCAGTATTTT.

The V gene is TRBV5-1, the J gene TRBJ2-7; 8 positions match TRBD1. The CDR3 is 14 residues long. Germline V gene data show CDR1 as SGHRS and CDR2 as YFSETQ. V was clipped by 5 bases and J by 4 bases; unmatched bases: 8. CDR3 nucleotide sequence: TGCGCCAGCAGGGCGGACAGGGCGAGGTACGAGCAGTACTTC. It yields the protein CASRADRARYEQYF.

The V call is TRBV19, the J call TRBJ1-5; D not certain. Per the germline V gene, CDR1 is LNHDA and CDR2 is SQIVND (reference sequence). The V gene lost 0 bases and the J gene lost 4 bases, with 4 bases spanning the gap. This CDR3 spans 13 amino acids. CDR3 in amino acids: CASSIERNQPQHF. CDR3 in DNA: TGTGCCAGTAGTATAGAAAGGAATCAGCCCCAGCATTTT.

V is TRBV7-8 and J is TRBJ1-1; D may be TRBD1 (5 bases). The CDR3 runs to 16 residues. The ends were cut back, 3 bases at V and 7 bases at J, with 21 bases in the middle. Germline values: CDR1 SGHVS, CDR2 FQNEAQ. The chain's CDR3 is CASSFGTAYRFYEAFF. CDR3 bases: TGTGCCAGCAGCTTCGGGACCGCCTACAGGTTTTATGAAGCTTTCTTT.

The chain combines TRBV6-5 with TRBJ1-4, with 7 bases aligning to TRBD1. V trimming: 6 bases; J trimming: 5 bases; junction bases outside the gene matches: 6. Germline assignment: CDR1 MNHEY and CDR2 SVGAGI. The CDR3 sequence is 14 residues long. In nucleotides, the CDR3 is TGTGCCAGCAGGAGACAGGGCCCGAATGAAAAACTGTTTTTT. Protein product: CASRRQGPNEKLFF.

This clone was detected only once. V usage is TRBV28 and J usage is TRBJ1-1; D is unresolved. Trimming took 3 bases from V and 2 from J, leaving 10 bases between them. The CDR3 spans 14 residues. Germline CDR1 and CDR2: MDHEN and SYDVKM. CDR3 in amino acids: CASSFWTVNTEAFF. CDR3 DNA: TGTGCCAGCAGTTTTTGGACGGTAAACACTGAAGCTTTCTTT. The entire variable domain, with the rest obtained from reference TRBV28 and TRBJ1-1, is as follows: DVKVTQSSRYLVKRTGEKVFLECVQDMDHENMFWYRQDPGLGLRLIYFSYDVKMKEKGDIPEGYSVSREKKERFSLILESASTNQTSMYLCASSFWTVNTEAFFGQGTRLTVV.

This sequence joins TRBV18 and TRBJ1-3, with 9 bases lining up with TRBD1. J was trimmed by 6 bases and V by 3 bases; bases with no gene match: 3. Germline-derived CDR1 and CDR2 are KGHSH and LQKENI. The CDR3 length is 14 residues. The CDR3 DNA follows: TGTGCCAGCTCACCCGGGACAGGGTTAAACACCATATATTTT. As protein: CASSPGTGLNTIYF.

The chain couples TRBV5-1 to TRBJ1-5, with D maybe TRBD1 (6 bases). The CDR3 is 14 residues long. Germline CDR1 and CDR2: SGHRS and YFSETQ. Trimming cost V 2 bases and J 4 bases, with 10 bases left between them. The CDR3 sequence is CASSFEGGNQPQHF. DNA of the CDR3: TGCGCCAGCAGCTTCGAGGGGGGGAATCAGCCCCAGCATTTT.

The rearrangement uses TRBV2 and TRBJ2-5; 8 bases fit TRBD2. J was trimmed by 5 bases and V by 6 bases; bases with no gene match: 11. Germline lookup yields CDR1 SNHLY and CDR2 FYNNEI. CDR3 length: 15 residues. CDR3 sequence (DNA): TGTGCCAGCAGAGTTTCCGGGGGGGGCCGGGAGACCCAGTACTTC. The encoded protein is CASRVSGGGRETQYF.

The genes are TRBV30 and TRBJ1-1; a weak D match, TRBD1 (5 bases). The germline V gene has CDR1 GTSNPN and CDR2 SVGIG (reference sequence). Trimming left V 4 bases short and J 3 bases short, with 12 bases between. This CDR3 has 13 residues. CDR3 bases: TGTGCCTGGATGGATCTCAGGGACACTGAAGCTTTCTTT. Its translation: CAWMDLRDTEAFF.

CDR3 sequence reads: CASSLLVADTQYF. CDR3 DNA sequence: TGTGCCAGCTCCCTCTTAGTCGCAGATACGCAGTATTTT. V gene TRBV18 combines with J gene TRBJ2-3, with D unresolved. The CDR3 sequence is 13 residues long. V lost 6 bases, J lost 4 bases, and 11 bases lay in between. CDR1 and CDR2 from the germline V gene are KGHSH and LQKENI.